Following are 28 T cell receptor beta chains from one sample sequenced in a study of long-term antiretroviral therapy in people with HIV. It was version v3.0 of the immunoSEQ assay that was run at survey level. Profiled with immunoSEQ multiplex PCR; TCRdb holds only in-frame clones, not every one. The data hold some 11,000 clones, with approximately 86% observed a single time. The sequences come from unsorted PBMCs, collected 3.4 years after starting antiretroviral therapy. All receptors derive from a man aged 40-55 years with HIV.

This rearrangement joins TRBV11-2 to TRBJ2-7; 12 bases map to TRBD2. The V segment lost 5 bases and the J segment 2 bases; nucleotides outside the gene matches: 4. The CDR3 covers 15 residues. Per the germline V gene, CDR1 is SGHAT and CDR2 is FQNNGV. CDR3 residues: CASSPRTSGTYEQYF. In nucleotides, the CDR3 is TGTGCCAGCAGCCCCCGGACTAGCGGGACCTACGAGCAGTACTTC.

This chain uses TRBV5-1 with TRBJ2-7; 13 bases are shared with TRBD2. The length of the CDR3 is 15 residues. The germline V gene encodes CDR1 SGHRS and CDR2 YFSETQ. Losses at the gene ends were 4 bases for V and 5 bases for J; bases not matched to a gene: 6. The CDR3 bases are TGCGCCAGCAGCAGGGAAGGGACTAGCGGGAACGAGCAGTACTTC. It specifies CASSREGTSGNEQYF.

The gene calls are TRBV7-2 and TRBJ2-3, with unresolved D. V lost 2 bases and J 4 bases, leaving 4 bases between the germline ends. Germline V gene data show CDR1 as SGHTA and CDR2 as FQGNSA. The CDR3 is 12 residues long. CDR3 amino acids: CASSLKADTQYF. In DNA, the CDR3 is TGTGCCAGCAGCTTAAAAGCAGATACGCAGTATTTT.

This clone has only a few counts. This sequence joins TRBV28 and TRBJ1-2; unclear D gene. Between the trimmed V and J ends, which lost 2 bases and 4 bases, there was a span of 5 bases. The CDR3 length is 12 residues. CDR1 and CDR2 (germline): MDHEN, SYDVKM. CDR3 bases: TGTGCCAGCAGTTTAGTTCCCTATGGCTACACCTTC. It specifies CASSLVPYGYTF.

The CDR3 here is CASSVVVEYNEQFF. As DNA, the CDR3 is TGTGCCAGCAGCGTAGTAGTTGAGTACAATGAGCAGTTCTTC. The chain joins TRBV9 to TRBJ2-1; D not certain. The CDR3 covers 14 residues. V lost 0 bases and J lost 4, with 8 bases in between. Germline assignment: CDR1 SGDLS and CDR2 YYNGEE. The full variable domain, with the rest looked up from reference TRBV9 and TRBJ2-1, is DSGVTQTPKHLITATGQRVTLRCSPRSGDLSVYWYQQSLDQGLQFLIQYYNGEERAKGNILERFSAQQFPDLHSELNLSSLELGDSALYFCASSVVVEYNEQFFGPGTRLTVL.

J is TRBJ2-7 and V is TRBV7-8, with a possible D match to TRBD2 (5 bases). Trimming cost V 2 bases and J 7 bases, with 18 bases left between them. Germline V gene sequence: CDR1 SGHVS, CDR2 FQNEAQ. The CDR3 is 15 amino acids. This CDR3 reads CASSLFRDGPGEQYF. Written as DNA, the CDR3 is TGTGCCAGCAGCTTATTTCGGGATGGGCCGGGGGAGCAGTACTTC.

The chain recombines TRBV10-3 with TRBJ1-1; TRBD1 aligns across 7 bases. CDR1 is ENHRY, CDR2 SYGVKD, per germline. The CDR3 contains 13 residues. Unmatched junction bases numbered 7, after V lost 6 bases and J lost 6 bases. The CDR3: CAISFQGDSEAFF. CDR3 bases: TGTGCCATCAGCTTTCAGGGGGACTCTGAAGCTTTCTTT.

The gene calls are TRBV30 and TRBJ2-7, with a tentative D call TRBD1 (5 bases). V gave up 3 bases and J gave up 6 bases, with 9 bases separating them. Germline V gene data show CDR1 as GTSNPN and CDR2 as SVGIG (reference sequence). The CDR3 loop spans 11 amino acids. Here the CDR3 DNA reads TGTGCCTGGAGACAGGTTTCCGAGCAGTACTTC. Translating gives CAWRQVSEQYF.

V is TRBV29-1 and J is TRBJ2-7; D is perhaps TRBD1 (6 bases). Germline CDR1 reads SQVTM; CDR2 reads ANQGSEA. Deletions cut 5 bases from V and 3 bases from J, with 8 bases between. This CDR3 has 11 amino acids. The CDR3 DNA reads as TGCAGCGTTAACAGGGACTACGAGCAGTACTTC. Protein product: CSVNRDYEQYF.

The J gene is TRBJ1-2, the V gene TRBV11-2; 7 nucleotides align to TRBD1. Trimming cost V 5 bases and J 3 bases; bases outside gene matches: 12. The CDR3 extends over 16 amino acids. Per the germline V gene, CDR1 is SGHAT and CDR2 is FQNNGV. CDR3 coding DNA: TGTGCCAGCAGCGCCACGACAGGGCGATTACACTATGGCTACACCTTC. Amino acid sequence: CASSATTGRLHYGYTF.

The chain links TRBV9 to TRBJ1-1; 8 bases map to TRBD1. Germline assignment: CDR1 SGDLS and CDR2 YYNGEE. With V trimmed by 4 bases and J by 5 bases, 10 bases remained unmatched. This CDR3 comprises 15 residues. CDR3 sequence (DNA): TGTGCCAGCAGCCCAGAAAAGACAGGGGTGACTGAAGCTTTCTTT. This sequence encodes CASSPEKTGVTEAFF.

The CDR3 coding sequence is TGTGCCAGCAGCTTAGTCTGGACAGGGAACACTGAAGCTTTCTTT. It yields the protein CASSLVWTGNTEAFF. V gene TRBV7-2 combines with J gene TRBJ1-1, with 7 bases lining up with TRBD1. The CDR3 has 15 amino acids. Germline V lookup: CDR1 SGHTA, CDR2 FQGNSA. Trimming took 1 base from V and 1 from J; bases not matched to a gene: 3.

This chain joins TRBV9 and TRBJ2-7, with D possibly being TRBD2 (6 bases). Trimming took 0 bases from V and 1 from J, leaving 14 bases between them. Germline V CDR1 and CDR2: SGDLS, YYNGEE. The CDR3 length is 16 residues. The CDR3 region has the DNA TGTGCCAGCAGCGTAGGAAAGGCCGGAGGGTCCTACGAGCAGTACTTC. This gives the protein CASSVGKAGGSYEQYF.

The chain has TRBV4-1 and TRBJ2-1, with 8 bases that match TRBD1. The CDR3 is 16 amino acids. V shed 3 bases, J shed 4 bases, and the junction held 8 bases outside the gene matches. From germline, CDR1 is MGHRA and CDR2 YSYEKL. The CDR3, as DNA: TGCGCCAGCAGCCAGACGACAGGGGCGATGTACAATGAGCAGTTCTTC. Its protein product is CASSQTTGAMYNEQFF.

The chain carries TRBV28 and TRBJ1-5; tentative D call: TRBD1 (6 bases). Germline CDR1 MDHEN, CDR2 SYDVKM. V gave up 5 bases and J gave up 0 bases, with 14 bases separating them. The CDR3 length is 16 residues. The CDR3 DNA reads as TGTGCCAGCAGTCCAAAGGGGGGACGTAGCAATCAGCCCCAGCATTTT. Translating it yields CASSPKGGRSNQPQHF.

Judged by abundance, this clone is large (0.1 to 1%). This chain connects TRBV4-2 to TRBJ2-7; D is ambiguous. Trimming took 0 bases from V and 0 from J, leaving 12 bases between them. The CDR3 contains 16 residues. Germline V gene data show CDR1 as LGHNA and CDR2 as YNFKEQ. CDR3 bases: TGTGCCAGCAGCCAAGATCGGCGAGGTAGCTCCTACGAGCAGTACTTC. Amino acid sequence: CASSQDRRGSSYEQYF.

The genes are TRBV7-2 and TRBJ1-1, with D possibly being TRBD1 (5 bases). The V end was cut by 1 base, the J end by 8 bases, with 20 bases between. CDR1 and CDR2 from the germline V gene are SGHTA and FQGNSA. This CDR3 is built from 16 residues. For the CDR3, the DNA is TGTGCCAGCAGCTTAGTCACCGGGGCCTCACGCGCGGAAGCTTTCTTT. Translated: CASSLVTGASRAEAFF. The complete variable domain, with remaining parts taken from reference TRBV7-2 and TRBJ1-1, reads GAGVSQSPSNKVTEKGKDVELRCDPISGHTALYWYRQSLGQGLEFLIYFQGNSAPDKSGLPSDRFSAERTGGSVSTLTIQRTQQEDSAVYLCASSLVTGASRAEAFFGQGTRLTVV.

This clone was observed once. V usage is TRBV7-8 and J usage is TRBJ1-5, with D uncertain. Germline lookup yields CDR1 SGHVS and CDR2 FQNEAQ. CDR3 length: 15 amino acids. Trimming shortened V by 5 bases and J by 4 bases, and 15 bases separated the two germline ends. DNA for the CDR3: TGTGCCAGCAGCATCTCCGGGCTTCTAAATCAGCCCCAGCATTTT. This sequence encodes CASSISGLLNQPQHF. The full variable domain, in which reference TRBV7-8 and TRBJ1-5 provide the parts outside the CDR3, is GAGVSQSPRYKVAKRGQDVALRCDPISGHVSLFWYQQALGQGPEFLTYFQNEAQLDKSGLPSDRFFAERPEGSVSTLKIQRTQQEDSAVYLCASSISGLLNQPQHFGDGTRLSIL.

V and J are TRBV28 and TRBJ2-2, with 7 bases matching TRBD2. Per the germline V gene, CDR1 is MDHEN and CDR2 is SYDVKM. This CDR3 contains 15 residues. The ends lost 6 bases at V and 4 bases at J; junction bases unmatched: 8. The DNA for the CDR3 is TGTGCCAGCAGCCCGGGAGGAACCAGCACCGGGGAGCTGTTTTTT. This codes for CASSPGGTSTGELFF.

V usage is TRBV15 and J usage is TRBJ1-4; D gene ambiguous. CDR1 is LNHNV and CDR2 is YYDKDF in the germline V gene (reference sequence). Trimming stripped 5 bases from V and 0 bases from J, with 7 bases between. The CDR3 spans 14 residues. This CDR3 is CATSYDPTNEKLFF. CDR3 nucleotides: TGTGCCACCAGCTACGATCCAACTAATGAAAAACTGTTTTTT.

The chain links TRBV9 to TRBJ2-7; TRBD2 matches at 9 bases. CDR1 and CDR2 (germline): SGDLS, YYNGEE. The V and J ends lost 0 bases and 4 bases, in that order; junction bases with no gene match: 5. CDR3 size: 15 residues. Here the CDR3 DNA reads TGTGCCAGCAGCGTAGGGACTAGCGCAATATACGAGCAGTACTTC. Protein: CASSVGTSAIYEQYF.

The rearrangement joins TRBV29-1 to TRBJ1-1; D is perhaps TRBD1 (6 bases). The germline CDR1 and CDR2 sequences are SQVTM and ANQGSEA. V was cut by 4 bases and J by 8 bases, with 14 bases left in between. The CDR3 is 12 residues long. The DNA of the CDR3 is TGCAGCGTTGTGCGGCGAGGACAGGAAGCTTTCTTT. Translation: CSVVRRGQEAFF. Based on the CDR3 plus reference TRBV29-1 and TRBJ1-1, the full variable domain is SAVISQKPSRDICQRGTSLTIQCQVDSQVTMMFWYRQQPGQSLTLIATANQGSEATYESGFVIDKFPISRPNLTFSTLTVSNMSPEDSSIYLCSVVRRGQEAFFGQGTRLTVV.

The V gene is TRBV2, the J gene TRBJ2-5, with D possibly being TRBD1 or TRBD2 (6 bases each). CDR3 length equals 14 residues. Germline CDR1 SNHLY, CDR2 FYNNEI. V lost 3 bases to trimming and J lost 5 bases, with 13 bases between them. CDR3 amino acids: CASSEGGPLETQYF. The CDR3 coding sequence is TGTGCCAGCAGTGAGGGGGGCCCTTTGGAGACCCAGTACTTC.

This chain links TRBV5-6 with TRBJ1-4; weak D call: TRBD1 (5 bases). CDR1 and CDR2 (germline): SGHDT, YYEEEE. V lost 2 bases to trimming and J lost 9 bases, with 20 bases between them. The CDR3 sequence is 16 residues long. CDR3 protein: CASSFSPETGHKKLFF. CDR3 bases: TGTGCCAGCAGCTTTTCCCCGGAGACCGGACATAAAAAACTGTTTTTT.

The CDR3 DNA sequence: TGTGCCAGTCTCTCAGTCTCTGGAGGAATCTACGAGCAGTACTTC. Translation gives CASLSVSGGIYEQYF. This chain links TRBV19 with TRBJ2-7; a weak D match, TRBD2 (5 bases). The CDR3 length is 15 residues. With 8 bases removed from V and 3 bases from J, the gap between germline ends came to 20 bases. Germline values: CDR1 LNHDA, CDR2 SQIVND (reference sequence).

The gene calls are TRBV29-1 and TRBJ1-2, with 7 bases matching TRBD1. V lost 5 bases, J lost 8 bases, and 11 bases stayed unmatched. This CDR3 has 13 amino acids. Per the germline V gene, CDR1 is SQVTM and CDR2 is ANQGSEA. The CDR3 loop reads CSVLPQTGQGYTF. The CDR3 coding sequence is TGCAGCGTTCTCCCTCAGACAGGGCAAGGCTACACCTTC.

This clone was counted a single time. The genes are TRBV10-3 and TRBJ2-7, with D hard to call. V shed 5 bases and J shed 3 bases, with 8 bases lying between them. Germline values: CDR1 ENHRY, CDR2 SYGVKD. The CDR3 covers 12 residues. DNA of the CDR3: TGTGCCATCAGTTCTGAAAACTACGAGCAGTACTTC. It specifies CAISSENYEQYF.

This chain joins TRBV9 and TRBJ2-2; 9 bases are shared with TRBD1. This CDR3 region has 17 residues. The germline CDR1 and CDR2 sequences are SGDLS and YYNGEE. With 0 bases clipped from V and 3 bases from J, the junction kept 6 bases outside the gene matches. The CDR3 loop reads CASSVARTGADTGELFF. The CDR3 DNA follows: TGTGCCAGCAGCGTAGCCCGGACAGGGGCGGACACCGGGGAGCTGTTTTTT.